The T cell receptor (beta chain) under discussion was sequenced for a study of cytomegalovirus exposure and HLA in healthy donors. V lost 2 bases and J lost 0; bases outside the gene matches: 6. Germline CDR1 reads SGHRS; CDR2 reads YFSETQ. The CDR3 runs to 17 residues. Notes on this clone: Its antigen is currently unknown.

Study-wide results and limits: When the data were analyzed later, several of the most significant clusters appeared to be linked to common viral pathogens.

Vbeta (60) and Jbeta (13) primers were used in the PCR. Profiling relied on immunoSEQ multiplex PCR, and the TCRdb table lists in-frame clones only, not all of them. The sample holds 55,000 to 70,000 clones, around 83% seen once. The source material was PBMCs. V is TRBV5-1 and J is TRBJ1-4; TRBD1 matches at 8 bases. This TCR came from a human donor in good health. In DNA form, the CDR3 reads TGCGCCAGCAGCTTTACGACAGGGGAAGCAACTAATGAAAAACTGTTTTTT. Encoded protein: CASSFTTGEATNEKLFF.